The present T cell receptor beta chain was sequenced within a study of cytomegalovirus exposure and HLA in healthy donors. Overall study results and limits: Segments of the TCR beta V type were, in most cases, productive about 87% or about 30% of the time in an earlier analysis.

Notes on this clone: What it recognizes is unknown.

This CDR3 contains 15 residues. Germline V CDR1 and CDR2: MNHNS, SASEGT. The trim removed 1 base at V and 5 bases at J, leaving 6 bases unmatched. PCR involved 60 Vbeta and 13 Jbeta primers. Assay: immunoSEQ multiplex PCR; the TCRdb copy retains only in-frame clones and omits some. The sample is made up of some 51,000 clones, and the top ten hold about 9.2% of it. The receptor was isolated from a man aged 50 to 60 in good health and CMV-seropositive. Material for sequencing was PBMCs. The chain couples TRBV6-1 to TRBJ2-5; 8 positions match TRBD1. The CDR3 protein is CASSEGTGGAETQYF. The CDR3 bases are TGTGCCAGCAGTGAAGGAACAGGGGGAGCGGAGACCCAGTACTTC.